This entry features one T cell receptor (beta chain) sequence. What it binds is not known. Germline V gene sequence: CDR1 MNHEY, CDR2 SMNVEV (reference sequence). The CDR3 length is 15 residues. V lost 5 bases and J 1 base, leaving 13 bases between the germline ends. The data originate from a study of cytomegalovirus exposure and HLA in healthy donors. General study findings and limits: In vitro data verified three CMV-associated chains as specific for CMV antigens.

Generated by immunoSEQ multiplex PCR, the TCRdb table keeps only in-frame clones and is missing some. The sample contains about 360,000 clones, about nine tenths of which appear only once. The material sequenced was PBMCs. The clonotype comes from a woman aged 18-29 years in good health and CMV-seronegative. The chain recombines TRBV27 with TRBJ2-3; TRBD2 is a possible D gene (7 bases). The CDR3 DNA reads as TGTGCCAGCAGTATAGGGGGGGGTGGCACAGATACGCAGTATTTT. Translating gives CASSIGGGGTDTQYF.